This record concerns one T cell receptor beta chain sequence. Antigen unknown. Autoimmune disease history or systemic immunosuppression led to patients being barred. CDR1 and CDR2 from the germline V gene are MDHEN and SYDVKM. The CDR3 totals 16 residues. With 4 bases removed from V and 2 bases from J, the gap between germline ends came to 16 bases. Measured with immunoSEQ multiplex PCR; TCRdb has only the in-frame clones, and not every one. The sample contains about 68,000 clones, 75% to 85% of which appear only once. This sample was taken from a study of OX40 agonist ivuxolimab in advanced cancers. Study summary: Dose-escalation cases comprised hepatocellular carcinoma, melanoma, renal cell or head and neck cancer. Three dose-escalation patients had partial responses: one with hepatocellular carcinoma and two with cutaneous melanoma. Overall study findings and caveats: At 0.1 to 3.0 mg/kg, CD4+ and CD8+ blood T cells expanded clonally by week 6.

The chain is built from TRBV28 and TRBJ2-3; a possible D gene is TRBD1 (6 bases). The receptor comes from an adult with an advanced solid tumor such as melanoma, head and neck, liver or kidney cancer. Material: CD4+ or CD8+ T cells sorted from blood, obtained in a trial of the OX40 agonist ivuxolimab. The CDR3 sequence is CASSSDRTEYTDTQYF. The CDR3, as DNA: TGTGCCAGCAGTTCGGATAGGACAGAATACACAGATACGCAGTATTTT.